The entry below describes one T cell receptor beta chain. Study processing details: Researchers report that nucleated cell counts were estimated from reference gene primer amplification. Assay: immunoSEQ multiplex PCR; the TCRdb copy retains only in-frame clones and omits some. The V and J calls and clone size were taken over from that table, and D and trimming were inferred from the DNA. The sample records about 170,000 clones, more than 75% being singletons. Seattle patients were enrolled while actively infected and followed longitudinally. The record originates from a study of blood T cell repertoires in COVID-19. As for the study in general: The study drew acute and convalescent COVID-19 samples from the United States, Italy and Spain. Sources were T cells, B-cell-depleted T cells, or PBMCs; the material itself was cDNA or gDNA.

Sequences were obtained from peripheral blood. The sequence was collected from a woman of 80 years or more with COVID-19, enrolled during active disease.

The CDR3 spells CASSVAAGGANTEAFF. In nucleotides, the CDR3 is TGTGCCAGCAGCGTAGCAGCAGGGGGCGCGAACACTGAAGCTTTCTTT. V usage is TRBV9 and J usage is TRBJ1-1; 8 bases fit TRBD1. Germline trimming cut 0 bases from V and 1 base from J; bases unmatched to any gene: 5. Germline V gene sequence: CDR1 SGDLS, CDR2 YYNGEE. This CDR3 contains 16 residues.